The next 26 T cell receptor beta chains were all read from a single sample in a study of STAT5B mutations in CD4+ large granular lymphocyte leukemia. Assay: immunoSEQ multiplex PCR; the TCRdb copy retains only in-frame clones and omits some. In the table there are fewer than 30,000 clones, around 72% of which are singletons. Sequencing was carried out using CD4+ T cells from blood buffy coats. The origin of the receptors is a human donor in good health.

The CDR3 region is CASSYAGVGYTF. CDR3 nucleotide sequence: TGTGCCAGCAGTTACGCCGGGGTTGGCTACACCTTC. J is TRBJ1-2 and V is TRBV6-5; D call uncertain. Germline V CDR1 and CDR2: MNHEY, SVGAGI. V shed 2 bases and J shed 7 bases, with 8 bases lying between them. CDR3 length equals 12 residues.

The chain recombines TRBV7-9 with TRBJ2-2; TRBD1 matches 8 bases. The CDR3 totals 18 residues. The V and J ends lost 5 bases and 0 bases, in that order; junction bases with no gene match: 11. Per germline, CDR1 SEHNR and CDR2 FQNEAQ (reference sequence). The CDR3 nucleotides are TGTGCCAGCAGCCCTAATGTAGGACAGGGCGCGAACACCGGGGAGCTGTTTTTT. Encoded protein: CASSPNVGQGANTGELFF.

This chain links TRBV6-1 with TRBJ2-5; the match to TRBD2 covers 8 bases. Germline trimming cut 2 bases from V and 4 bases from J; bases unmatched to any gene: 6. The CDR3 has 15 amino acids. In germline, CDR1 is MNHNS, CDR2 SASEGT. DNA of the CDR3: TGTGCCAGCAGTGAACTGTTAGCGGGAACAGAGACCCAGTACTTC. Amino acids: CASSELLAGTETQYF.

This clone was recorded once. The V and J genes are TRBV11-2 and TRBJ2-5; 7 bases align to TRBD1. Unmatched junction bases numbered 5, after V lost 7 bases and J lost 3 bases. Germline CDR1 SGHAT, CDR2 FQNNGV. This CDR3 spans 13 amino acids. The chain's CDR3 is CASTPQGEETQYF. DNA of the CDR3: TGTGCCAGCACCCCTCAGGGGGAAGAGACCCAGTACTTC.

The rearrangement links TRBV28 to TRBJ1-1; D gene ambiguous. This CDR3 region has 13 residues. Deletions cut 5 bases from V and 1 base from J, with 8 bases between. CDR1 MDHEN and CDR2 SYDVKM come from the germline V gene. The CDR3 sequence: CASSPPENTEAFF. The CDR3 coding sequence is TGTGCCAGCAGTCCCCCGGAGAACACTGAAGCTTTCTTT.

This clone was seen once. The chain employs TRBV5-5 and TRBJ2-1, with 8 bases identical to TRBD1. The CDR3 runs to 16 residues. V was pared by 1 base and J by 9 bases, with 12 bases of the junction left unmatched. Germline V gene data show CDR1 as SGHKS and CDR2 as YYEKEE (reference sequence). The CDR3 nucleotides read TGTGCCAGCAGCTTGCCCCGGGACAGGCCCTTAGGTGAGCAGTTCTTC. Its protein product is CASSLPRDRPLGEQFF.

The genes are TRBV4-1 and TRBJ2-1, with D perhaps TRBD2 (5 bases). Germline-derived CDR1 and CDR2 are MGHRA and YSYEKL. Trimming left V 3 bases short and J 2 bases short, with 14 bases between. There are 16 residues in the CDR3. The CDR3 DNA reads as TGCGCCAGCAGCCACGGGCTAGCTGCAGCCTACAATGAGCAGTTCTTC. This sequence encodes CASSHGLAAAYNEQFF.

This clone was detected only a few times. The chain carries TRBV27 and TRBJ1-1; tentatively, D is TRBD1 (6 bases). Germline CDR1 MNHEY, CDR2 SMNVEV (reference sequence). Trimming took off 6 bases at V and 1 base at J, with 15 bases between the two ends. The CDR3 loop spans 15 amino acids. The CDR3 is CASSLKPGENTEAFF. DNA for the CDR3: TGTGCCAGCAGCTTAAAGCCAGGGGAGAACACTGAAGCTTTCTTT.

The V gene is TRBV14, the J gene TRBJ1-1; D unclear. V lost 4 bases, J lost 3 bases, and 9 bases lay in between. The CDR3 runs to 13 residues. The germline CDR1 and CDR2 sequences are SGHDN and FVKESK. The CDR3 nucleotides read TGTGCCAGCAGCCGAAACCGGGACACTGAAGCTTTCTTT. Its protein is CASSRNRDTEAFF.

The V and J genes are TRBV7-2 and TRBJ1-1; D may be TRBD1 (6 bases). The V gene's germline CDR1 is SGHTA and CDR2 FQGNSA. The CDR3 sequence is 14 residues long. V lost 7 bases and J 2 bases, leaving 14 bases between the germline ends. The CDR3 loop reads CASTLWGANTEAFF. The CDR3 bases are TGTGCCAGCACCCTTTGGGGGGCAAACACTGAAGCTTTCTTT.

V is TRBV2 and J is TRBJ1-2, with TRBD1 as a possible D gene (6 bases). With 3 bases removed from V and 2 bases from J, the gap between germline ends came to 10 bases. This CDR3 has 14 amino acids. Germline V gives CDR1 SNHLY, CDR2 FYNNEI. The CDR3 protein is CASSEGGRNYGYTF. Written as DNA, the CDR3 is TGTGCCAGCAGTGAGGGGGGGCGGAACTATGGCTACACCTTC.

This chain uses TRBV28 with TRBJ1-5; a possible D gene is TRBD1 (5 bases). V was clipped by 7 bases and J by 5 bases, with 15 bases between them. Germline assignment: CDR1 MDHEN and CDR2 SYDVKM. This CDR3 region has 14 residues. In DNA, the CDR3 is TGTGCCAGCACCCCATCTGGAGGGGATCAGCCCCAGCATTTT. Its translation: CASTPSGGDQPQHF.

Only a few counts were recorded for this clone. The chain employs TRBV11-2 and TRBJ2-2; no clear D. Germline V gives CDR1 SGHAT, CDR2 FQNNGV. CDR3 length: 14 residues. Trimming removed 4 bases from V and 1 base from J, with 7 bases in between. In nucleotides, the CDR3 is TGTGCCAGCAGCTCTCCCAAGAACACCGGGGAGCTGTTTTTT. This translates into CASSSPKNTGELFF.

The V and J genes are TRBV5-4 and TRBJ1-1; D ambiguous. This CDR3 region has 15 residues. Trimming shortened V by 4 bases and J by 0 bases, and 13 bases separated the two germline ends. Germline CDR1 SGHNT, CDR2 YYREEE (reference sequence). The chain's CDR3 is CASSIQGPMNTEAFF. CDR3 DNA sequence: TGTGCCAGCAGCATCCAAGGCCCGATGAACACTGAAGCTTTCTTT.

This clone was observed a handful of times. The CDR3 protein is CATSNNRQGHYGYTF. As DNA, the CDR3 is TGTGCCACCAGCAATAACCGACAGGGGCACTATGGCTACACCTTC. The chain carries TRBV15 and TRBJ1-2; 8 bases are shared with TRBD1. This CDR3 has 15 amino acids. Trimming at V came to 4 bases and at J to 3 bases, leaving 7 bases not matched to a gene. CDR1 and CDR2 from the germline V gene are LNHNV and YYDKDF (reference sequence). The full variable domain, its missing parts supplied by reference TRBV15 and TRBJ1-2, is DAMVIQNPRYQVTQFGKPVTLSCSQTLNHNVMYWYQQKSSQAPKLLFHYYDKDFNNEADTPDNFQSRRPNTSFCFLDIRSPGLGDTAMYLCATSNNRQGHYGYTFGSGTRLTVV.

This clone was found a few times. This chain links TRBV27 with TRBJ1-1; D is uncertain. Between the trimmed V and J ends, which lost 8 bases and 1 base, there was a span of 17 bases. The CDR3 has 15 residues. From germline, CDR1 is MNHEY and CDR2 SMNVEV (reference sequence). This CDR3 reads CASALRSMGNTEAFF. In nucleotides, the CDR3 is TGTGCCAGCGCCCTACGGTCCATGGGGAACACTGAAGCTTTCTTT.

This chain joins TRBV19 and TRBJ1-2; a weak D match, TRBD1 (6 bases). Germline CDR1 reads LNHDA; CDR2 reads SQIVND (reference sequence). The CDR3 is 15 residues long. V lost 3 bases to trimming and J lost 3 bases, with 14 bases between them. The CDR3 loop is CASSMKRTEDYGYTF. DNA of the CDR3: TGTGCCAGTAGTATGAAGAGGACAGAGGACTATGGCTACACCTTC.

The CDR3 DNA is TGTGCCAGCAGCTTAGGGCTTGGGACAGGGTCGAATGAGCAGTTCTTC. Protein: CASSLGLGTGSNEQFF. The chain joins TRBV7-9 to TRBJ2-1, with 9 bases matching TRBD1. V dropped 1 base and J dropped 7; count of bases not matched to a gene: 8. Germline V lookup: CDR1 SEHNR, CDR2 FQNEAQ (reference sequence). This CDR3 is 16 amino acids long.

This chain links TRBV7-8 with TRBJ1-4; D gene unclear. This CDR3 has 15 amino acids. The V gene lost 0 bases and the J gene lost 8 bases, with 13 bases spanning the gap. Germline V gene sequence: CDR1 SGHVS, CDR2 FQNEAQ. CDR3 amino acids: CASSLALSPGEKLFF. Written as DNA, the CDR3 is TGTGCCAGCAGCTTAGCTCTGTCCCCGGGGGAAAAACTGTTTTTT.

The chain couples TRBV18 to TRBJ1-5; tentatively, D is TRBD1 (6 bases). Germline values: CDR1 KGHSH, CDR2 LQKENI. Trimming took 6 bases from V and 7 from J, leaving 19 bases between them. The CDR3 loop spans 15 amino acids. This CDR3 reads CASSVNREGGQPQHF. In DNA form, the CDR3 reads TGTGCCAGCTCGGTAAACAGGGAGGGAGGCCAGCCCCAGCATTTT.

This clone was observed a handful of times. The V call is TRBV19, the J call TRBJ2-7; D gene unclear. The germline gives CDR1 LNHDA, CDR2 SQIVND (reference sequence). Deletions cut 3 bases from V and 6 bases from J, with 15 bases between. There are 14 residues in the CDR3. Here the CDR3 reads CASSIRLSLAEQYF. Written as DNA, the CDR3 is TGTGCCAGTAGTATTCGTCTTTCCCTGGCCGAGCAGTACTTC.

This clone was detected only a few times. The rearrangement uses TRBV5-6 and TRBJ1-1; D is possibly TRBD1 (6 bases). Looked up from germline, CDR1 is SGHDT and CDR2 is YYEEEE. The CDR3 contains 13 residues. The ends were cut back, 5 bases at V and 6 bases at J, with 14 bases in the middle. DNA for the CDR3: TGTGCCAGCAGTCTCGCAGGGGTGGCTGAAGCTTTCTTT. The encoded protein is CASSLAGVAEAFF.

This sequence joins TRBV28 and TRBJ2-1; weak D call: TRBD2 (5 bases). CDR1 and CDR2 from the germline V gene are MDHEN and SYDVKM. V was cut by 6 bases and J by 1 base, with 10 bases left in between. The CDR3 extends over 14 amino acids. The CDR3 spells CASRGSISYNEQFF. CDR3 bases: TGTGCCAGCAGGGGGAGTATATCCTACAATGAGCAGTTCTTC.

This clone was picked up one time. The chain has TRBV28 and TRBJ1-4; 8 bases align to TRBD1. Germline loops: CDR1 MDHEN, CDR2 SYDVKM. With V trimmed by 8 bases and J by 0 bases, 11 bases remained unmatched. The CDR3 is made up of 17 amino acids. The DNA of the CDR3 is TGTGCCAGCTCGGCGTCGACAGGGGACTCAACTAATGAAAAACTGTTTTTT. It specifies CASSASTGDSTNEKLFF.

The chain links TRBV7-9 to TRBJ2-1; no definite D call. The germline V gene has CDR1 SEHNR and CDR2 FQNEAQ (reference sequence). The V end lost 3 bases, the J end lost 5 bases, and 2 bases lay between the germline ends. This CDR3 is built from 11 residues. The CDR3 nucleotides read TGTGCCAGCAGCTTTAACAATGAGCAGTTCTTC. Its protein is CASSFNNEQFF.

The genes are TRBV29-1 and TRBJ1-2; D perhaps matches TRBD1 (6 bases). CDR1 is SQVTM, CDR2 ANQGSEA, per germline. Trimming took off 6 bases at V and 6 bases at J, with 11 bases between the two ends. The length of the CDR3 is 11 residues. CDR3: CSVEQGHGYTF. The CDR3 nucleotides are TGCAGCGTGGAACAGGGCCATGGCTACACCTTC.